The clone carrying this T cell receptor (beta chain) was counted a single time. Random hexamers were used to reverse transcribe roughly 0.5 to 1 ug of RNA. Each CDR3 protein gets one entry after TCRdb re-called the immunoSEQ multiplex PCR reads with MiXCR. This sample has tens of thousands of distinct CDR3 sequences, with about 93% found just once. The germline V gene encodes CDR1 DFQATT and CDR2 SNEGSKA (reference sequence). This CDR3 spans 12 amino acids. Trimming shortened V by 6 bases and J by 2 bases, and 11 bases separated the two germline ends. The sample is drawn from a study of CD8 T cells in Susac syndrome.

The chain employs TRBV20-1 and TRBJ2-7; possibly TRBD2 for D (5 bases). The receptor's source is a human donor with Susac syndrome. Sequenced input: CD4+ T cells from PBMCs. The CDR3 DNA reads TGCAGTGCCGGACCGGGGACCTACGAGCAGTACTTC. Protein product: CSAGPGTYEQYF.